The rows below give T cell receptor beta chains drawn from one sample of a study of shared clonotypes between healthy human individuals. Generated by immunoSEQ multiplex PCR, the TCRdb table keeps only in-frame clones and is missing some. The sample includes over a million clones, roughly 95% seen only once; the top ten take about 1.2%. Sample: naive CD4+ T cells sorted from blood. The receptors were sampled from a man aged 25 to 40 in good health. Both conserved end residues are part of each CDR3.

TRBV29-1,CSVDRVHGYTF
TRBV9,CASSVAGGINYGYTF
TRBV10-2,CASSDPPSGSTYEQYF
TRBV25-1,CASSELLVGGPQHF
TRBV18,CASSPFAKSPYGYTF
TRBV6-5,CATSYSRTGESQYF
TRBV19,CASSIGLGGEQYF
TRBV6-1,CASSEHRGRDTEAFF
TRBV14,CASSQGGETQYF
TRBV27,CASSLLTGNTGELFF
TRBV28,CASSFPIKGLAGEDYNEQFF
TRBV10-3,CAISDPGTGFIEQYF
TRBV5-4,CASSLGGQETQYF
TRBV7-9,CASSEGYEQYF
TRBV28,CASIGPRGYTF
TRBV5-6,CASSSPGLRTGELFF
TRBV15,CATSRDSSGAGEKLFF
TRBV28,CASSLRDLDSETQYF
TRBV2,CASSLQGNQPQHF
TRBV7-9,CASPGRTANEKLFF
TRBV7-2,CASSLGSGGGRRFQETQYF
TRBV5-1,CASSFSTEQPQHF
TRBV5-4,CASLSPQGTHNEQFF
TRBV7-9,CASNWVRGTGELFF
TRBV6-5,CASSSPLTSFLLGEFF
TRBV6-6,CASSSPGAGNQPQHF
TRBV7-9,CASRPKAHRVHSSYNEQFF
TRBV6-5,CASSWAPTNEKLFF
TRBV4-3,CASSQDRPGLAGYYNEQFF
TRBV19,CASSLAVSSTDTQYF
TRBV18,CASSPDSFTDTQYF
TRBV18,CASSPLAPVQGSFQPQHF
TRBV6-1,CASQLGTNSGNTIYF
TRBV6-6,CATDQTGLYSNQPQHF
TRBV18,CASSPQRGRGEGKLFF
TRBV10-3,CAITQGLAGVTVNEQFF
TRBV4-1,CASSQEPVGLNNEQFF
TRBV7-9,CASSLGDRGRYEQYF
TRBV11-3,CASSLVKLWDSDETGELFF
TRBV5-4,CASMVQTAGELFF
TRBV5-8,CASETAPGLYQETQYF
TRBV28,CASTAGRREQYF
TRBV6-5,CATGLTGVILNEQFF
TRBV27,CASSSLRGESSYEQYF
TRBV29-1,CSVGLLAQQETQYF
TRBV2,CASSEWVMGGEYTEAFF
TRBV7-9,CASSFLRGRSTGELFF
TRBV15,CATSRDGSYNEQFF
TRBV5-4,CASSRGPDTEAFF
TRBV29-1,CSVRAFTSGSYNEQFF
TRBV19,CASTRRAGGMLDEQYF
TRBV28,CASRGTPGSGELFF